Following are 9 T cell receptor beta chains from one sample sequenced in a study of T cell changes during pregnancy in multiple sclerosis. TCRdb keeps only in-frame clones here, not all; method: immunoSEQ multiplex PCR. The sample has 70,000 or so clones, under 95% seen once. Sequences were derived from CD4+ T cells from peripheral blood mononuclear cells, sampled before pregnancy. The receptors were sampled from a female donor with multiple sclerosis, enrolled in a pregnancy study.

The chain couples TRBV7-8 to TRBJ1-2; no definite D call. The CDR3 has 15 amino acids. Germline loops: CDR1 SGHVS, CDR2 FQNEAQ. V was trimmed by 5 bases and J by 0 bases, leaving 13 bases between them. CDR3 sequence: CASSPLRGPNYGYTF. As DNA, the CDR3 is TGTGCCAGCAGCCCATTGAGAGGGCCTAACTATGGCTACACCTTC.

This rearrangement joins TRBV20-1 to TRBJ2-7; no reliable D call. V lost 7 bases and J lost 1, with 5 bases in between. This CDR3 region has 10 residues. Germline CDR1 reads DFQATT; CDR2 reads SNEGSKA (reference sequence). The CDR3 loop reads CSVQSYEQYF. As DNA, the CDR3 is TGCAGTGTCCAGTCCTACGAGCAGTACTTC.

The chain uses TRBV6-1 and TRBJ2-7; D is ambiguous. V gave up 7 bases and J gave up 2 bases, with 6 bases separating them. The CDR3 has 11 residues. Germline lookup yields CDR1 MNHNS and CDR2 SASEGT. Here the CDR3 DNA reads TGTGCCAGCACCGCAGCCTACGAGCAGTACTTC. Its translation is CASTAAYEQYF.

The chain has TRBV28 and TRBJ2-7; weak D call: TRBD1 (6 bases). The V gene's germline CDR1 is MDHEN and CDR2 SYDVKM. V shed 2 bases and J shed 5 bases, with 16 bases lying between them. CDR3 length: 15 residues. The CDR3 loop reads CASSLIAVRGHEQYF. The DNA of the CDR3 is TGTGCCAGCAGTTTAATTGCTGTCAGGGGCCACGAGCAGTACTTC.

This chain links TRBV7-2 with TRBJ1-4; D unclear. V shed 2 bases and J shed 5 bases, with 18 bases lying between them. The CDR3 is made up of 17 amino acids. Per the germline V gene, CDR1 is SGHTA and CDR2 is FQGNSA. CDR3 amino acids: CASSLRWRPAANEKLFF. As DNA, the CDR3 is TGTGCCAGCAGCTTAAGGTGGCGGCCGGCTGCAAATGAAAAACTGTTTTTT. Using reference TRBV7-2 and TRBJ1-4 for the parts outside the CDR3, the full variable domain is GAGVSQSPSNKVTEKGKDVELRCDPISGHTALYWYRQSLGQGLEFLIYFQGNSAPDKSGLPSDRFSAERTGGSVSTLTIQRTQQEDSAVYLCASSLRWRPAANEKLFFGSGTQLSVL.

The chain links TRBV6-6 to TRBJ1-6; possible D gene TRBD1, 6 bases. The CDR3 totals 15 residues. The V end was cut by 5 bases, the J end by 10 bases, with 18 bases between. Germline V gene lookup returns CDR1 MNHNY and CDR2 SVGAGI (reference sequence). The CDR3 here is CASSDKQGRGSPLHF. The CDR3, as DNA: TGTGCCAGCAGTGACAAACAGGGAAGGGGATCACCCCTCCACTTT.

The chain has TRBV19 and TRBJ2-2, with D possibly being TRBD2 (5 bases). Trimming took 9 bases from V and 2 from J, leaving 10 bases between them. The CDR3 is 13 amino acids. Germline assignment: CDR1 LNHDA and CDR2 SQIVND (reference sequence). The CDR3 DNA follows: TGTGCCAGCCGGACTGAAAACACCGGGGAGCTGTTTTTT. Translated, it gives CASRTENTGELFF.

In nucleotides, the CDR3 is TGCGCCAGCAGCCGGGATTCTACCGGGTTCTACGAGCAGTACTTC. As protein: CASSRDSTGFYEQYF. This chain links TRBV5-1 with TRBJ2-7; weak D call: TRBD2 (5 bases). The germline V gene encodes CDR1 SGHRS and CDR2 YFSETQ. V lost 4 bases and J 3 bases, leaving 17 bases between the germline ends. The length of the CDR3 is 15 residues.

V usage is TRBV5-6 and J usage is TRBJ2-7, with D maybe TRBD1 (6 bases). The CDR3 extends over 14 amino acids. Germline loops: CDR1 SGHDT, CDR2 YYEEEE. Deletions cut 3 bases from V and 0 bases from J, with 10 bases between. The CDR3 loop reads CASSSRGPSYEQYF. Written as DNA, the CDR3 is TGTGCCAGCAGCTCCAGGGGCCCCTCCTACGAGCAGTACTTC.